This is a list of T cell receptor beta chains from one sample in a study of beta chain features in type 1 diabetes. Sequencing was performed with immunoSEQ multiplex PCR; in TCRdb, only in-frame clones are kept and a portion is missing. Among some 660,000 clones, more than 12% were seen once, and the ten largest hold 0.035% to 0.045%. The sample taken for sequencing was naive CD4+ T cells from blood. Source of these receptors: a man aged 18 to 35 with type 1 diabetes. The conserved cysteine and the conserved F or W are not part of the CDR3 here.

V gene	J gene	CDR3 length	CDR3 protein
TRBV28	TRBJ1-2	12	ASTLLRGASGYT
TRBV9	TRBJ2-3	12	ASGGQVRPDTQY
TRBV29-1	TRBJ2-7	10	SVSDTAYEQY
TRBV2	TRBJ2-2	16	ASSILSIGGTNTGELF
TRBV19	TRBJ1-1	11	ASSRNRGTEAF
TRBV20-1	TRBJ1-1	9	SGALNTEAF
TRBV5-5	TRBJ1-1	11	ASSLFSATEAF
TRBV18	TRBJ1-5	13	ASSPAGQGEQPQH
TRBV7-3	TRBJ1-6	10	ASSLGKGPLH
TRBV5-6	TRBJ2-7	11	ASTILRTYEQY
TRBV11-2	TRBJ1-2	12	ASSLGTGTYGYT